What follows describes a single TCR beta chain. This record comes from a study of blood T cell repertoires in COVID-19. CDR1 and CDR2 (germline): KGHSH, LQKENI. This CDR3 is 13 amino acids long. V lost 5 bases, J lost 1 base, and 8 bases lay in between. Libraries were prepared by immunoSEQ multiplex PCR; TCRdb keeps only in-frame clonotypes and omits some of them. The sample has roughly 410,000 clones; roughly 86% are singletons. The V and J genes are TRBV18 and TRBJ1-1; weak D call: TRBD1 (6 bases). This sequence was found in a woman in her sixties or seventies with COVID-19, enrolled during active disease. The sequenced sample consisted of peripheral blood. CDR3 bases: TGTGCCAGCTCAGGGGGACAGAACACTGAAGCTTTCTTT. This codes for CASSGGQNTEAFF.